This T cell receptor (beta chain) was identified in a study of cytomegalovirus exposure and HLA in healthy donors. Study information: Counted in an early data release were tens of millions of unique TCRs from HLA-typed donors.

This clone was seen a single time. Its specificity is not known. In nominal health when sampled, donors likely had unrecorded immune exposures nonetheless. Study-wide results and limits: There were some public TCRs occurring in many donors, but most TCR sequences were rare. Later analysis placed DRB1 highest and HLA-C lowest in TCR association rates, which differed by HLA locus.

Germline CDR1 reads MRHNA; CDR2 reads SNTAGT. Trimming pared 6 bases from V and 5 bases from J, leaving 11 bases between. The CDR3 loop spans 13 amino acids. It was with 60 Vbeta and 13 Jbeta primers that the PCR ran. TCRdb keeps only in-frame clones here, not all; method: immunoSEQ multiplex PCR. Here the sample spans about 73,000 clones, about 75% being singletons. The chain couples TRBV6-4 to TRBJ1-5, with no clear D. The TCR originated in a man aged 70-80 years in good health and CMV-seronegative. Sample: PBMCs. The CDR3 DNA is TGTGCCAGCAGCGTTGGGAGGGATCAGCCCCAGCATTTT. It encodes CASSVGRDQPQHF.